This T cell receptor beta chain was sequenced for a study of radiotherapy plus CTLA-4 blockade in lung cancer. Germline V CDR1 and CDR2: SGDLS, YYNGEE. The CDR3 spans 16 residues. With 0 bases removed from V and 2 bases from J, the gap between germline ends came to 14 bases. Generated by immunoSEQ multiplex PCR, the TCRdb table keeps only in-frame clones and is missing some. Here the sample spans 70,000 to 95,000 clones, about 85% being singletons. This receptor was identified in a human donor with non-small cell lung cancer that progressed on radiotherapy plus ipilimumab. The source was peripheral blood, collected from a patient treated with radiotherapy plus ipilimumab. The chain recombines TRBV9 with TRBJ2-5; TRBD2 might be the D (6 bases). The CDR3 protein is CASSVAEGMGQETQYF. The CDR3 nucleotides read TGTGCCAGCAGCGTAGCGGAGGGGATGGGACAAGAGACCCAGTACTTC. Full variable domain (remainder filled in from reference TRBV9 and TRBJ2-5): DSGVTQTPKHLITATGQRVTLRCSPRSGDLSVYWYQQSLDQGLQFLIQYYNGEERAKGNILERFSAQQFPDLHSELNLSSLELGDSALYFCASSVAEGMGQETQYFGPGTRLLVL.